These 16 T cell receptor beta chains share one sample of origin, sequenced in a study of OX40 agonist ivuxolimab in advanced cancers. Library generation was performed with the immunoSEQ multiplex PCR assay. Drawn from immuneACCESS, this table holds only the in-frame rearrangements with V and J called that TCRdb kept. Clones are partly lost; checked studies trace under half to an unresolved V gene and leave the rest unexplained. Here the sample has about 99,000 clones; roughly 95% occur a single time. Around 2% of the sample comes from the top ten. The specimen was CD4+ or CD8+ T cells sorted from blood, collected in a trial of the OX40 agonist ivuxolimab. These receptors originate from an adult with an advanced solid tumor such as melanoma, head and neck, liver or kidney cancer.

V gene TRBV2 combines with J gene TRBJ1-5; D uncertain. In germline, CDR1 is SNHLY, CDR2 FYNNEI. CDR3 length: 13 amino acids. Trimming cost V 4 bases and J 0 bases, with 4 bases left between them. The CDR3 loop is CASSADSNQPQHF. The CDR3 DNA reads as TGTGCCAGCAGTGCAGATAGCAATCAGCCCCAGCATTTT.

J is TRBJ2-1 and V is TRBV7-3, with D perhaps being TRBD1 or TRBD2 (5 bases each). Per the germline V gene, CDR1 is SGHTA and CDR2 is FQGTGA. This CDR3 is built from 15 residues. V lost 5 bases, J lost 8 bases, and 19 bases lay in between. CDR3 nucleotide sequence: TGTGCCAGCAGCGACTCCGGGACCACCTTTGATGAGCAGTTCTTC. Its protein product is CASSDSGTTFDEQFF.

The chain has TRBV19 and TRBJ1-2, with D tentatively TRBD1 (5 bases). CDR1 is LNHDA, CDR2 SQIVND, per germline (reference sequence). V was clipped by 8 bases and J by 8 bases, with 15 bases between them. The CDR3 runs 12 residues. The CDR3 DNA follows: TGTGCCAGTGGTCCGGGGACGGGAGGCTACACCTTC. It codes for CASGPGTGGYTF.

V is TRBV12-2 and J is TRBJ2-5. TRBV12-2 constitutes a pseudogene. The length of the CDR3 is 11 residues. CDR3 sequence: CASRPQKAQYF. CDR3 sequence (DNA): TGTGCAAGTCGCCCCCAGAAGGCCCAGTACTTC.

This clone was counted once. Mismatch with germline at one junction end may stem from a read error. This chain joins TRBV5-4 and TRBJ2-5, with D possibly matching TRBD1 (6 bases). The CDR3 runs to 13 residues. CDR1 and CDR2 from the germline V gene are SGHNT and YYREEE (reference sequence). CDR3 DNA: TGTGCAAGCATGGGGACACCAGGGGAGACCCAGTACTTC. Its protein is CASMGTPGETQYF.

This chain joins TRBV4-1 and TRBJ2-2, with 7 bases fitting TRBD1. After removal of 5 bases from V and 1 base from J, the junction contained 1 base not matched to a gene. In germline, CDR1 is MGHRA, CDR2 YSYEKL. The CDR3 totals 14 residues. For the CDR3, the DNA is TGCGCCAGCAGCACAGGGGAGAACACCGGGGAGCTGTTTTTT. Translated, it gives CASSTGENTGELFF.

This sequence joins TRBV6-6 and TRBJ1-5; no reliable D call. V gave up 0 bases and J gave up 0 bases, with 0 bases separating them. The CDR3 spans 13 residues. CDR1 is MNHNY and CDR2 is SVGAGI in the germline V gene (reference sequence). The CDR3 DNA follows: TGTGCCAGCAGTTACTCTAGCAATCAGCCCCAGCATTTT. It encodes CASSYSSNQPQHF.

V and J are TRBV19 and TRBJ1-2, with D perhaps TRBD1 (5 bases). The CDR3 consists of 12 residues. Germline V gives CDR1 LNHDA, CDR2 SQIVND (reference sequence). With 7 bases removed from V and 4 bases from J, the gap between germline ends came to 10 bases. The CDR3 DNA is TGTGCCAGTACTCCAGACAGCTATGGCTACACCTTC. Encoded protein: CASTPDSYGYTF.

This clone was detected once. The chain employs TRBV19 and TRBJ2-2, with 7 positions matching TRBD2. Trimming took 5 bases from V and 6 from J; bases not matched to a gene: 9. Germline CDR1 reads LNHDA; CDR2 reads SQIVND (reference sequence). CDR3 length: 15 residues. The CDR3 DNA sequence: TGTGCCAGTAGTCAACTAGCGTCCGCGGCCGGGGAGCTGTTTTTT. Its protein is CASSQLASAAGELFF. Together with reference TRBV19 and TRBJ2-2, the CDR3 gives the full variable domain: DGGITQSPKYLFRKEGQNVTLSCEQNLNHDAMYWYRQDPGQGLRLIYYSQIVNDFQKGDIAEGYSVSREKKESFPLTVTSAQKNPTAFYLCASSQLASAAGELFFGEGSRLTVL.

V and J are TRBV6-5 and TRBJ2-7; D perhaps matches TRBD2 (6 bases). Germline loops: CDR1 MNHEY, CDR2 SVGAGI. This CDR3 is 14 amino acids long. Trimming left V 0 bases short and J 3 bases short, with 9 bases between. The CDR3 DNA reads TGTGCCAGCAGTTACTCCGGGGACTTCTACGAGCAGTACTTC. Translating gives CASSYSGDFYEQYF.

The chain links TRBV14 to TRBJ1-1; the D is unclear. The germline V and J ends were trimmed by 4 bases and 5 bases, with 14 bases remaining between them. The CDR3 spans 14 residues. In germline, CDR1 is SGHDN, CDR2 FVKESK. CDR3 coding DNA: TGTGCCAGCAGCCCATCCCCTGCAAGGACTGAAGCTTTCTTT. This translates into CASSPSPARTEAFF.

The chain has TRBV7-8 and TRBJ2-1; 11 bases map to TRBD2. This CDR3 spans 17 amino acids. The V and J ends lost 1 base and 0 bases, in that order; junction bases with no gene match: 2. The germline gives CDR1 SGHVS, CDR2 FQNEAQ. Here the CDR3 reads CASSLELAGASYNEQFF. Here the CDR3 DNA reads TGTGCCAGCAGCTTAGAACTAGCGGGGGCCTCCTACAATGAGCAGTTCTTC. Combining the CDR3 with reference TRBV7-8 and TRBJ2-1 gives the whole variable domain GAGVSQSPRYKVAKRGQDVALRCDPISGHVSLFWYQQALGQGPEFLTYFQNEAQLDKSGLPSDRFFAERPEGSVSTLKIQRTQQEDSAVYLCASSLELAGASYNEQFFGPGTRLTVL.

The V and J genes are TRBV29-1 and TRBJ2-7, with TRBD2 matching over 7 bases. The V gene's germline CDR1 is SQVTM and CDR2 ANQGSEA. The junction had 6 bases not matched to a gene; V was cut back by 7 bases and J by 0 bases. The CDR3 runs 13 residues. Here the CDR3 DNA reads TGCAGCGCCGAAGGGAGGGACTCCTACGAGCAGTACTTC. Translation gives CSAEGRDSYEQYF.

The chain combines TRBV5-1 with TRBJ2-1; the D gene is possibly TRBD2 (6 bases). The V end was cut by 5 bases, the J end by 1 base, with 10 bases between. Germline CDR1 is SGHRS and CDR2 is YFSETQ. This CDR3 has 14 residues. CDR3 bases: TGCGCCAGCAGGGAGGGTTTGTCCTACAATGAGCAGTTCTTC. It yields the protein CASREGLSYNEQFF.

This clone was picked up one time. The V gene is TRBV11-2, the J gene TRBJ2-2; TRBD1 or TRBD2 may be the D gene (5 bases each). Germline V lookup: CDR1 SGHAT, CDR2 FQNNGV. The CDR3 runs to 16 residues. The germline V and J ends were trimmed by 1 base and 3 bases, with 12 bases remaining between them. CDR3 sequence reads: CASSLVPWDDTGELFF. The CDR3, as DNA: TGTGCCAGCAGCTTAGTCCCATGGGACGACACCGGGGAGCTGTTTTTT.

The CDR3, as DNA: TGTGCCAGCAGTTTCGGGGGAAGGAATGAGCAGTTCTTC. Amino acids: CASSFGGRNEQFF. The genes are TRBV27 and TRBJ2-1; D is possibly TRBD2 (6 bases). Trimming shortened V by 3 bases and J by 7 bases, and 10 bases separated the two germline ends. The CDR3 loop spans 13 amino acids. CDR1 MNHEY and CDR2 SMNVEV come from the germline V gene (reference sequence).